Listed below are T cell receptor beta chains from one sample, sequenced in a study of blood T cell repertoires in COVID-19. Data came from immunoSEQ multiplex PCR; TCRdb stores just in-frame clones and leaves some out. The repertoire holds about 250,000 clones, approximately 89% seen once, with under 2% in the top ten. The sequenced sample consisted of peripheral blood. All receptors come from a woman aged 55-70 years who had recovered from COVID-19. The CDR3 runs from the conserved cysteine through the conserved F or W. A D gene is named only where the DNA matches it firmly. Clone size is not always given. Where it is, it says once, few, many or a class for expanded clones.

V	J	D	size	length	CDR3	DNA
TRBV5-6	TRBJ2-7	TRBD1	.	14	CASSLLQGPVGQYF	TGTGCCAGCAGCTTGTTACAGGGGCCGGTAGGTCAGTACTTC
TRBV27	TRBJ2-7	.	once	12	CASSSQGYEQYF	TGTGCCAGCAGTAGCCAGGGGTACGAGCAGTACTTC
TRBV11-2	TRBJ2-2	TRBD1	once	14	CASSLHRGSGELFF	TGTGCCAGCAGCTTACACAGGGGTAGCGGGGAGCTGTTTTTT
TRBV19	TRBJ2-3	.	.	14	CASSQGARTDTQYF	TGTGCCAGTAGTCAAGGGGCTCGCACAGATACGCAGTATTTT
TRBV13	TRBJ1-1	.	.	14	CASSSRRRNTEAFF	TGTGCCAGCAGCTCCCGTCGGAGGAACACTGAAGCTTTCTTT
TRBV24-1	TRBJ2-1	TRBD2	.	14	CATGLAGTYNEQFF	TGTGCCACGGGACTAGCGGGGACCTACAATGAGCAGTTCTTC
TRBV6-5	TRBJ1-3	.	.	12	CASRGPGNTIYF	TGTGCCAGCAGGGGCCCGGGAAACACCATATATTTT
TRBV10-3	TRBJ2-1	TRBD2	.	14	CAISDSRGVNEQFF	TGTGCCATCAGTGACTCGCGGGGGGTCAATGAGCAGTTCTTC
TRBV6-2/TRBV6-3	TRBJ2-5	.	.	15	CASSTRGRRGETQYF	TGTGCCAGCAGCACTAGAGGACGGAGGGGAGAGACCCAGTACTTC
TRBV2	TRBJ2-1	.	.	15	CASNRQLGPYNEQFF	TGTGCCAGCAACCGACAGCTGGGGCCCTACAATGAGCAGTTCTTC
TRBV4-3	TRBJ2-5	.	once	15	CASSQNGQYGETQYF	TGCGCCAGCAGCCAAAACGGACAGTACGGAGAGACCCAGTACTTC
TRBV18	TRBJ2-7	TRBD1	.	16	CASSPQSMTGSSEQYF	TGTGCCAGCTCACCCCAGAGCATGACAGGGTCCAGCGAGCAGTACTTC
TRBV28	TRBJ2-2	TRBD1	.	15	CASSLDRAGTGELFF	TGTGCCAGCAGTCTCGACAGGGCAGGGACCGGGGAGCTGTTTTTT
TRBV3-1/TRBV3-2	TRBJ1-5	.	few	12	CASSQDGAPQHF	TGTGCCAGCAGCCAAGATGGGGCGCCCCAGCATTTT
TRBV5-1	TRBJ1-2	.	.	12	CASSRYREGYTF	TGCGCCAGCAGCAGGTACAGGGAGGGCTACACCTTC
TRBV5-4	TRBJ2-1	TRBD2	.	13	CASSVIAGGPQFF	TGTGCCAGCAGCGTCATAGCGGGGGGCCCTCAGTTCTTC
TRBV2	TRBJ2-1	TRBD2	.	14	CASSERRGANEQFF	TGTGCCAGCAGTGAAAGGCGGGGGGCGAATGAGCAGTTCTTC
TRBV9	TRBJ2-3	TRBD2	.	17	CASSPLPGGGGIDTQYF	TGTGCCAGCAGCCCCCTCCCGGGGGGGGGTGGTATAGATACGCAGTATTTT
TRBV15	TRBJ1-5	.	.	14	CATSFRQDNQPQHF	TGTGCCACCAGCTTCCGACAGGACAATCAGCCCCAGCATTTT